This T cell receptor (beta chain) is from a study of shared clonotypes between healthy human individuals. Deletions cut 0 bases from V and 0 bases from J, with 19 bases between. This CDR3 is 19 amino acids long. Germline loops: CDR1 MNHEY, CDR2 SMNVEV (reference sequence). The table came from immunoSEQ multiplex PCR; TCRdb's copy has only in-frame clones and leaves some out. Altogether 650,000 to 800,000 clones are present, 90% to 95% being singletons, with the ten largest covering roughly 22%. Naive CD8 cells lacked CD45RO, underwent positive selection for CCR7 and left out terminally differentiated effector memory CD45RA+ cells.

Sequenced material: naive CD8+ T cells sorted from blood. This chain connects TRBV27 to TRBJ2-3; D tentatively reads TRBD1 or TRBD2 (5 bases each). This TCR was sampled from a young man in good health. This chain's CDR3 is CASSLSIGTLVASTDTQYF. In DNA form, the CDR3 reads TGTGCCAGCAGTTTATCGATCGGGACCCTCGTAGCAAGCACAGATACGCAGTATTTT.